This TCR beta chain came from a study of blood T cell repertoires in COVID-19. Some clones are missing from TCRdb's copy, which holds only in-frame ones; the method was immunoSEQ multiplex PCR. The table shows about 62,000 clones, with over 85% occurring only once. In germline, CDR1 is SGHNT, CDR2 YYREEE (reference sequence). The CDR3 contains 15 residues. V lost 4 bases to trimming and J lost 5 bases, with 18 bases between them. The receptor was isolated from a human donor in a cohort sampled during active COVID-19. The rearrangement uses TRBV5-4 and TRBJ1-2; no reliable D call. The sample consisted of peripheral blood. CDR3 DNA sequence: TGTGCCAGCAGCCCCCGGGGAGGAGGTGCTTATGGCTACACCTTC. Translating it yields CASSPRGGGAYGYTF.